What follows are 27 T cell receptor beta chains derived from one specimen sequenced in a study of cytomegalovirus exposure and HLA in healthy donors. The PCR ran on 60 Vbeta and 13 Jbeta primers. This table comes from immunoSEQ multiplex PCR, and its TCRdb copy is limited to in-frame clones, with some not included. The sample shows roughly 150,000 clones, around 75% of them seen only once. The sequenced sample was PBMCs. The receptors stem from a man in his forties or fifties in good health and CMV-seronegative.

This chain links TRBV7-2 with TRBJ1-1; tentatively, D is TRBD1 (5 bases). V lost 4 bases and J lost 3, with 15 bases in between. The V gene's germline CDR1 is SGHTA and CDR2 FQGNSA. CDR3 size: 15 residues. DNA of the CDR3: TGTGCCAGCAGCTCAGGTAGGGGCTCCGACACTGAAGCTTTCTTT. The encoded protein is CASSSGRGSDTEAFF.

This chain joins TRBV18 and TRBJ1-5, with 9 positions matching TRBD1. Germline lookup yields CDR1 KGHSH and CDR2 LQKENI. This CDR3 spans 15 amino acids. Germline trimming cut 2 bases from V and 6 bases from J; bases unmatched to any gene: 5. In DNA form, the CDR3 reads TGTGCCAGCTCACCAGGGACAGGGAACGCTCAGCCCCAGCATTTT. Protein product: CASSPGTGNAQPQHF.

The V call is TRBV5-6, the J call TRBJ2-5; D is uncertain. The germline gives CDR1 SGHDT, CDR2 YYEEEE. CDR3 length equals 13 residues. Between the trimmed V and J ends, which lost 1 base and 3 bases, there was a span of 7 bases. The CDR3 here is CASSLINEETQYF. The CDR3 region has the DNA TGTGCCAGCAGCTTGATTAATGAAGAGACCCAGTACTTC.

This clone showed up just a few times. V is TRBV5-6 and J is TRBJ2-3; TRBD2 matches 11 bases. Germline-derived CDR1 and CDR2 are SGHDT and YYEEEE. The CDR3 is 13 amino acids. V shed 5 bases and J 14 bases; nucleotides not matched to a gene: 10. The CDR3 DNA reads TGTGCCAGCAGGAATAGCGGGGGGGCCCAAAGGTATTTT. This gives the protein CASRNSGGAQRYF.

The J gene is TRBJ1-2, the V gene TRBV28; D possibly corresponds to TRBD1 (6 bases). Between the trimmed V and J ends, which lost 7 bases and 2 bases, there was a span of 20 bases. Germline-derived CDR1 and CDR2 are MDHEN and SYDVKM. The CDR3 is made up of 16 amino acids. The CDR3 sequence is CASNPPSGAVNYGYTF. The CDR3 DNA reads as TGTGCCAGCAACCCTCCCTCAGGGGCGGTCAACTATGGCTACACCTTC.

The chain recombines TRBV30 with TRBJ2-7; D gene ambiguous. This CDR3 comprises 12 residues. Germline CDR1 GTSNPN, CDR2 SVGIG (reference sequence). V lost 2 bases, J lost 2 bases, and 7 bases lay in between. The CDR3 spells CAWSTSPYEQYF. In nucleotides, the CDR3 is TGTGCCTGGAGTACGAGCCCCTACGAGCAGTACTTC.

For the CDR3, the DNA is TGTGCCAGCAGCAGGGGGGGGAACTCCTACGAGCAGTACTTC. Amino acid sequence: CASSRGGNSYEQYF. The chain joins TRBV5-6 to TRBJ2-7; TRBD2 might be the D (7 bases). V gave up 4 bases and J gave up 0 bases, with 11 bases separating them. There are 14 residues in the CDR3. Per germline, CDR1 SGHDT and CDR2 YYEEEE.

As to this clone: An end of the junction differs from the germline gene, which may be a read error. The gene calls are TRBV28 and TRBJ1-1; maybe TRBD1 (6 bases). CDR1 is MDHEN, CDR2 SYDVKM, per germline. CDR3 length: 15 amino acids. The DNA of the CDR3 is TGTGCCAGCAGTGTGACAGGCCCTCAGAACCCTGAAGCTTTCTTT. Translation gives CASSVTGPQNPEAFF.

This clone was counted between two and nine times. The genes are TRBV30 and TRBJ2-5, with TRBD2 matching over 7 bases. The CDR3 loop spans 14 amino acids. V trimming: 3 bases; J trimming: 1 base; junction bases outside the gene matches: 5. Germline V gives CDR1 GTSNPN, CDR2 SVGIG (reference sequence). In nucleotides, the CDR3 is TGTGCCTGGAGGGGGAGGGGTGGCCAAGAGACCCAGTACTTC. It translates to CAWRGRGGQETQYF.

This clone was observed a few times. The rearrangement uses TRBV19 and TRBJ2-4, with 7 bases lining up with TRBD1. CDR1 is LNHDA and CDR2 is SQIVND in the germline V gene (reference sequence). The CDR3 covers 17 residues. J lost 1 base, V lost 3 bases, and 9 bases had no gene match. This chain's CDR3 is CASSMSGGESAKNIQYF. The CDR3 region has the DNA TGTGCCAGTAGTATGTCAGGGGGTGAGTCGGCCAAAAACATTCAGTACTTC.

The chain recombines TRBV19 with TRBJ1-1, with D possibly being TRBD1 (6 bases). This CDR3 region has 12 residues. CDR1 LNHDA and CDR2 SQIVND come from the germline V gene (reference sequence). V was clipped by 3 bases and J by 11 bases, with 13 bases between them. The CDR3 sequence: CASSIGSTGAFF. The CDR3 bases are TGTGCCAGTAGTATCGGTAGCACAGGGGCTTTCTTT.

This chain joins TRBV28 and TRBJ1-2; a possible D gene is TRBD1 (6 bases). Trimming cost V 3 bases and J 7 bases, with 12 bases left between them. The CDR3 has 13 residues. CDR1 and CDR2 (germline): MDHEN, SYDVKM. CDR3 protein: CASSLQGTTGYTF. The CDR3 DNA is TGTGCCAGCAGTTTGCAGGGGACAACTGGCTACACCTTC.

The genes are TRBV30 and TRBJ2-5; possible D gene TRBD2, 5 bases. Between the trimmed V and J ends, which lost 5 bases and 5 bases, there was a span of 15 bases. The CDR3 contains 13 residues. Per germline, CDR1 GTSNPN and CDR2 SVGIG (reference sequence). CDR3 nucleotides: TGTGCCTGGGGTGGTGGAGGCGGGGAGACCCAGTACTTC. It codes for CAWGGGGGETQYF. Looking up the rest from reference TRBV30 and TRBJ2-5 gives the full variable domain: SQTIHQWPATLVQPVGSPLSLECTVEGTSNPNLYWYRQAAGRGLQLLFYSVGIGQISSEVPQNLSASRPQDRQFILSSKKLLLSDSGFYLCAWGGGGGETQYFGPGTRLLVL.

As DNA, the CDR3 is TGTGCCAGCAGACGGGCTCCGGGACTAGCGGGGGAGCCTCACAATGAGCAGTTCTTC. It translates to CASRRAPGLAGEPHNEQFF. The chain is built from TRBV7-2 and TRBJ2-1; 14 positions match TRBD2. Germline values: CDR1 SGHTA, CDR2 FQGNSA. The CDR3 runs to 19 residues. The junction had 15 bases not matched to a gene; V was cut back by 6 bases and J by 5 bases.

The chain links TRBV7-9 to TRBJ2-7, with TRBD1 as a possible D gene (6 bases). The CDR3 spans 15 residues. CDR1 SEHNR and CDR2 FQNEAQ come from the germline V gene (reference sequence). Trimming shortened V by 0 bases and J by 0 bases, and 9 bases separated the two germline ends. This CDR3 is CASSLATGPSYEQYF. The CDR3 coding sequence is TGTGCCAGCAGCTTAGCCACAGGGCCCTCCTACGAGCAGTACTTC.

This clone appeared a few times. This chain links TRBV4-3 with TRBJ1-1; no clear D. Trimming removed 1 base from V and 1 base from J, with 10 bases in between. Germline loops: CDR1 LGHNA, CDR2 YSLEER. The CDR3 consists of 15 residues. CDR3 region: CASSQALSQNTEAFF. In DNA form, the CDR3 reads TGCGCCAGCAGCCAAGCTCTCTCACAGAACACTGAAGCTTTCTTT.

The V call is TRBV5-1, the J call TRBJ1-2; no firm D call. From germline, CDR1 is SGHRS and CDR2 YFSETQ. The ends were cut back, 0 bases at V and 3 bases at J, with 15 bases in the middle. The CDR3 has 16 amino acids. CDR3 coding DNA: TGCGCCAGCAGCTTGGGGCCTTCTCGCGGAGACTATGGCTACACCTTC. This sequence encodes CASSLGPSRGDYGYTF.

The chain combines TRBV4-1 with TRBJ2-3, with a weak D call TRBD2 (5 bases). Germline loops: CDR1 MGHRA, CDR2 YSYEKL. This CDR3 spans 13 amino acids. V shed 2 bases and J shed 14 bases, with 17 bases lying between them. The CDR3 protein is CASSQPPGVAVYF. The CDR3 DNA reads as TGCGCCAGCAGCCAACCCCCCGGGGTGGCTGTGTATTTT.

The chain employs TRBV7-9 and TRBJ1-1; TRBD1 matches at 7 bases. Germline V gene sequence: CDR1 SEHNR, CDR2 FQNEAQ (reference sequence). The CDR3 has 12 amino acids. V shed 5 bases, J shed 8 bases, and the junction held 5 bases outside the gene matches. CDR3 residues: CASSREDREAFF. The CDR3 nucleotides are TGTGCCAGCAGCCGAGAGGACAGGGAAGCTTTCTTT.

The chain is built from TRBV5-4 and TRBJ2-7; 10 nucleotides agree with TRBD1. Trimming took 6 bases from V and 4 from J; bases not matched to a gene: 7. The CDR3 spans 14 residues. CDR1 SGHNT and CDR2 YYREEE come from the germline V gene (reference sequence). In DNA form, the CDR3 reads TGTGCCAGCACCTTAGGGGGACAGGGGTACGAGCAGTACTTC. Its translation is CASTLGGQGYEQYF.

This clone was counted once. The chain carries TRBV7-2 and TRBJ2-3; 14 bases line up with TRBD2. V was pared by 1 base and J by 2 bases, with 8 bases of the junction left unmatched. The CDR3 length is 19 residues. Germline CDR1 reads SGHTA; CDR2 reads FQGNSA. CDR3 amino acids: CASSLVPGTSGRITDTQYF. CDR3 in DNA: TGTGCCAGCAGCTTAGTGCCCGGGACTAGCGGGAGAATCACAGATACGCAGTATTTT.

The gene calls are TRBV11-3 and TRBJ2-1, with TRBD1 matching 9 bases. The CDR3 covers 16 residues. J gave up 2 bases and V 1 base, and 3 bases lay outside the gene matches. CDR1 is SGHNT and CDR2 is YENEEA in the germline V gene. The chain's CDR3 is CASSLAGTGPYNEQFF. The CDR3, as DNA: TGTGCCAGCAGCTTAGCGGGGACAGGGCCCTACAATGAGCAGTTCTTC.

Here the CDR3 DNA reads TGTGCCAGCAGATTATACAGCGGCGAGCAGTACTTC. Its translation: CASRLYSGEQYF. The chain carries TRBV11-2 and TRBJ2-7; D is perhaps TRBD2 (5 bases). CDR1 is SGHAT, CDR2 FQNNGV, per germline. Trimming stripped 6 bases from V and 6 bases from J, with 12 bases between. This CDR3 spans 12 amino acids.

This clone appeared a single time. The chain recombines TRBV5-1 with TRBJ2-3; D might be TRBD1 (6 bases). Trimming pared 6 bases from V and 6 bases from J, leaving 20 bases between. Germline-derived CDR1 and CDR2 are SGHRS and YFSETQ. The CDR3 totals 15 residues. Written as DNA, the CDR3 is TGCGCCAGCAATGAGGGGGTACGACCCCAGGATACGCAGTATTTT. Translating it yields CASNEGVRPQDTQYF.

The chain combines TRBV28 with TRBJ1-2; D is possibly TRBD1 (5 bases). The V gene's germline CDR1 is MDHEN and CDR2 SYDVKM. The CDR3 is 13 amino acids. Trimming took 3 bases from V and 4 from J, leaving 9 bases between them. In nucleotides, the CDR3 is TGTGCCAGCAGTTTTACAGGCCCCTATGGCTACACCTTC. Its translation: CASSFTGPYGYTF.

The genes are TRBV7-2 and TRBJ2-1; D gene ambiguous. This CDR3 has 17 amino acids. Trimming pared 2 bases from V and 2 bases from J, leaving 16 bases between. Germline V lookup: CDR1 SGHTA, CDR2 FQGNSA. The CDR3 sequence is CASSLSALLSPYNEQFF. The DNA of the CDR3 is TGTGCCAGCAGCTTAAGTGCCTTACTCTCTCCCTACAATGAGCAGTTCTTC.

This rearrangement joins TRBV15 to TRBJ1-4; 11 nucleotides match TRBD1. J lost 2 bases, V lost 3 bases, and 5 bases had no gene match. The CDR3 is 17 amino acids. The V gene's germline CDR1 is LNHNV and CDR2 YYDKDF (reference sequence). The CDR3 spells CATSRDRGLSTNEKLFF. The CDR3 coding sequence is TGTGCCACCAGCAGGGACAGGGGGCTCTCTACTAATGAAAAACTGTTTTTT.